This T cell receptor (beta chain) was identified during a study of T cells in Graves' hyperthyroidism and ophthalmopathy. There were TCR beta CDR3 regions amplified from RNA transcripts. The HTBI primer set served for first-round RT-PCR of the TCR CDR3. Each CDR3 protein gets one entry after TCRdb re-called the multiplex PCR reads with MiXCR. The sample contains over 250,000 distinct CDR3 sequences, 25% to 30% of which appear only once. The hyperthyroidism was newly diagnosed and had lasted under 2 months; the patients were aged 18 to 65. The study based diagnoses on clinical symptoms, serum thyroxine and TRAb, thyroid ultrasound and orbital computed tomography. V was cut by 5 bases and J by 7 bases, with 17 bases left in between. This CDR3 spans 14 amino acids. In germline, CDR1 is LNHDA, CDR2 SQIVND (reference sequence). In this sample, this clonotype turned up many times.

The chain links TRBV19 to TRBJ1-1, with D possibly being TRBD1 (5 bases). Source material: blood. The TCR was taken from a middle-aged man with Graves' hyperthyroidism that later progressed to Graves' ophthalmopathy. The CDR3 region is CASSVQGVEGEAFF. In DNA, the CDR3 is TGTGCCAGTAGTGTCCAGGGTGTGGAGGGTGAAGCTTTCTTT.